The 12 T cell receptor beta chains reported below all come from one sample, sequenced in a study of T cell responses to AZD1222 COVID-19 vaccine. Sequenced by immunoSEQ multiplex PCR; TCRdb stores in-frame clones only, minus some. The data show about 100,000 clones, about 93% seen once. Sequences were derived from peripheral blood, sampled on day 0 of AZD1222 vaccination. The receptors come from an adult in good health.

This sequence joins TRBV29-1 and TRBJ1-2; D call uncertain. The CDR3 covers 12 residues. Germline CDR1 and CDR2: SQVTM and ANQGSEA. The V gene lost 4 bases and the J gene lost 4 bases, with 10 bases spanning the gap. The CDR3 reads CSVGMASYGYTF. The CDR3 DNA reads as TGCAGCGTTGGGATGGCAAGCTATGGCTACACCTTC.

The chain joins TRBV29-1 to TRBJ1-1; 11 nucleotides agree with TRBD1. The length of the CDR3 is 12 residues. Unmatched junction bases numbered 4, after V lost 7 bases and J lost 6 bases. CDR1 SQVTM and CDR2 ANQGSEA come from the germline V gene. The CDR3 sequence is CSGGQGAAEAFF. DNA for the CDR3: TGCAGCGGTGGACAGGGGGCGGCTGAAGCTTTCTTT.

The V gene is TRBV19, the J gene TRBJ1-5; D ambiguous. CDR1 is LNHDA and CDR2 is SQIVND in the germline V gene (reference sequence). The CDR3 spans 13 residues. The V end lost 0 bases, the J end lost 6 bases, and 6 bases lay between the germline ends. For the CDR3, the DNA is TGTGCCAGTAGTATAGATTTGCGTCAGCCCCAGCATTTT. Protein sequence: CASSIDLRQPQHF.

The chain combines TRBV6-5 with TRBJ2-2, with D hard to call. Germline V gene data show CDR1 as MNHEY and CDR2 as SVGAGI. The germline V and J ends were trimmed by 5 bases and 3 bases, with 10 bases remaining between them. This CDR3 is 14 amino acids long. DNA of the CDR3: TGTGCCAGCAGTCTGGCGAGTTACACCGGGGAGCTGTTTTTT. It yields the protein CASSLASYTGELFF.

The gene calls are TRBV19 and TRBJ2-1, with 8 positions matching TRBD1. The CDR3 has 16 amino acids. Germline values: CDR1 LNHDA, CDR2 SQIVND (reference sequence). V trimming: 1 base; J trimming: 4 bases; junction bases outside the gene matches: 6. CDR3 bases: TGTGCCAGTAGTATAGGACGGGACAGGTATTACAATGAGCAGTTCTTC. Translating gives CASSIGRDRYYNEQFF.

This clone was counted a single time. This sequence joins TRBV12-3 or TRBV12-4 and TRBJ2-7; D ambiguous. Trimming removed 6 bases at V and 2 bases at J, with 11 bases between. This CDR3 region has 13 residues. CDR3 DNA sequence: TGTGCCAGCAGCCGCGGTGGGACCTACGAGCAGTACTTC. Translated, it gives CASSRGGTYEQYF.

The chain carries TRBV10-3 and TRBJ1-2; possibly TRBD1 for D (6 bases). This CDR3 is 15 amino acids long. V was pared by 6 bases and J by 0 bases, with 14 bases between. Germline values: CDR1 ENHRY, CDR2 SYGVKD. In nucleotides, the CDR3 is TGTGCCATCAGGGAGAACAGGGATCCTAACTATGGCTACACCTTC. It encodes CAIRENRDPNYGYTF.

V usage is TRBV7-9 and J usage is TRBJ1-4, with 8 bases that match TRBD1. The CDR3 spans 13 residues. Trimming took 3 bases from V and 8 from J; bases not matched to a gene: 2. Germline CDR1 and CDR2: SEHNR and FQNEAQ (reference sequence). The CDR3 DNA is TGTGCCAGCAGCTTCGGACAGGGCGAAAAACTGTTTTTT. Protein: CASSFGQGEKLFF.

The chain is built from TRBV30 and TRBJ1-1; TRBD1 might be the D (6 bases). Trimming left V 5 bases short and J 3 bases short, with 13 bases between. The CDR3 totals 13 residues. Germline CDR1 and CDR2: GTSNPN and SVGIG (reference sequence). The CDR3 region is CAWAPTGYTEAFF. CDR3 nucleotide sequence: TGTGCCTGGGCCCCGACAGGATACACTGAAGCTTTCTTT.

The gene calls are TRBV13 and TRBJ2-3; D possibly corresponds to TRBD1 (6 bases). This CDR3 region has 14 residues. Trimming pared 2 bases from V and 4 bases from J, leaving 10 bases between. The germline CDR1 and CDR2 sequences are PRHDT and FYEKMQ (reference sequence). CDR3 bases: TGTGCCAGCAGCTTAATGGGGGCGGCAGATACGCAGTATTTT. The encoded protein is CASSLMGAADTQYF.

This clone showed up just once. The CDR3 is CASSQDYMSTEAFF. In DNA, the CDR3 is TGTGCCAGCAGCCAAGACTACATGTCCACTGAAGCTTTCTTT. The chain employs TRBV3-1 (or the pseudogene TRBV3-2) and TRBJ1-1; the D is unclear. Germline values: CDR1 LGHDT, CDR2 YNNKEL (reference sequence). Trimming removed 0 bases from V and 4 bases from J, with 9 bases in between. The CDR3 is 14 residues long.

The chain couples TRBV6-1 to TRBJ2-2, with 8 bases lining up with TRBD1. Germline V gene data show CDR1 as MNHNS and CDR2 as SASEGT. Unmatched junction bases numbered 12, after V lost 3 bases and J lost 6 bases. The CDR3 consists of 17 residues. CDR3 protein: CASSDPSRTGKAGELFF. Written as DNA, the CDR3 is TGTGCCAGCAGTGACCCCTCCCGGACAGGGAAGGCCGGGGAGCTGTTTTTT.